This TCR beta chain was recovered during a study of cytomegalovirus exposure and HLA in healthy donors. Notes on the study in general: Reports credit the classifier with highly specific, highly sensitive diagnosis of cytomegalovirus status. The majority of TCR sequences were rare, yet some public TCRs appeared in many donors. In a later analysis, first-cohort TCR clusters were found to tend to co-occur in the approximately 110 validation repertoires. A few CMV-associated chains proved CMV antigen-specific in vitro.

This clone is a singleton in its sample. Antigen specificity is unknown. This CDR3 spans 15 amino acids. CDR1 is SGHVS, CDR2 FQNEAQ, per germline. The V and J ends lost 3 bases and 3 bases, in that order; junction bases with no gene match: 4. Measured with immunoSEQ multiplex PCR; TCRdb has only the in-frame clones, and not every one. The table lists 100,000 to 150,000 clones, roughly 95% of them singletons. The sequence was obtained from a man between 18 and 29 years old in good health and CMV-seronegative. The V gene is TRBV7-8, the J gene TRBJ1-5; TRBD1 agrees at 8 bases. Sequenced input: PBMCs. CDR3 bases: TGTGCCAGCAGCTTGGACAGGGCAGACAATCAGCCCCAGCATTTT. Its protein product is CASSLDRADNQPQHF. Variable domain in full (rest from reference TRBV7-8 and TRBJ1-5): GAGVSQSPRYKVAKRGQDVALRCDPISGHVSLFWYQQALGQGPEFLTYFQNEAQLDKSGLPSDRFFAERPEGSVSTLKIQRTQQEDSAVYLCASSLDRADNQPQHFGDGTRLSIL.